The present T cell receptor (beta chain) was sequenced within a study of cytomegalovirus exposure and HLA in healthy donors. General study findings and limits: Specificity of a few CMV-associated chains for CMV antigens was verified in vitro.

This clone came up many times. Antigen unknown. The ends were cut back, 5 bases at V and 3 bases at J, with 15 bases in the middle. The CDR3 is 15 residues long. CDR1 and CDR2 (germline): SGHAT, FQNNGV. PCR employed 60 Vbeta and 13 Jbeta primers. The table came from immunoSEQ multiplex PCR; TCRdb's copy has only in-frame clones and leaves some out. Among 150,000 to 200,000 clones, roughly 9.4% were seen once, and the ten largest hold 1% to 1.5%. The clonotype comes from a woman aged 30 to 39 in good health and CMV-seropositive. The chain combines TRBV11-2 with TRBJ2-3; D is perhaps TRBD2 (5 bases). The specimen sequenced was PBMCs. As DNA, the CDR3 is TGTGCCAGCAGCCGATCGGGGTTCGGGACAGATACGCAGTATTTT. Protein sequence: CASSRSGFGTDTQYF.